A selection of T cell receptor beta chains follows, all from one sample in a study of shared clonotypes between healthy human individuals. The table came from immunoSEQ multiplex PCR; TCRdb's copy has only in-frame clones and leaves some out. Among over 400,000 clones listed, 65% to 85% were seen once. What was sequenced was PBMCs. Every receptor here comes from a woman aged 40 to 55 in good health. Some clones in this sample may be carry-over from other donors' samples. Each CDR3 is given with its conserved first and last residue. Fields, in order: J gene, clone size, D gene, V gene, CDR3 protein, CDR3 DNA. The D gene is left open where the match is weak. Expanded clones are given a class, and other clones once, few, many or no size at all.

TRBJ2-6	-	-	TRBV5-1	CASSEPGAGANVLTF	TGCGCCAGCAGCGAGCCAGGGGCAGGGGCCAACGTCCTGACTTTC
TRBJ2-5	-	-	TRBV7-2	CASSLAMASLETQYF	TGTGCCAGCAGCTTAGCGATGGCTTCCCTCGAGACCCAGTACTTC
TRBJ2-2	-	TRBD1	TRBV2	CASFRDRAYTGELFF	TGTGCCAGCTTCCGGGACAGGGCTTACACCGGGGAGCTGTTTTTT
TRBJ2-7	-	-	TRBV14	CASSQGWAGPYEQYF	TGTGCCAGCAGCCAAGGTTGGGCGGGACCCTACGAGCAGTACTTC
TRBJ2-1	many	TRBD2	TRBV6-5	CASSLAGRDEQFF	TGTGCCAGCAGTTTAGCGGGAAGGGATGAGCAGTTCTTC
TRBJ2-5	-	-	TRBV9	CASSPFKGAGRVETQYF	TGTGCCAGCAGCCCTTTCAAGGGAGCGGGTAGAGTAGAGACCCAGTACTTC
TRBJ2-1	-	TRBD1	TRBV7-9	CASSLLRDRDYNEQFF	TGTGCCAGCAGCCTTCTACGGGACAGGGACTACAATGAGCAGTTCTTC
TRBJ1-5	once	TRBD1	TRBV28	CASSLARGRQPQHF	TGTGCCAGCAGTTTGGCCAGGGGGCGGCAGCCCCAGCATTTT
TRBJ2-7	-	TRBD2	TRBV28	CASSLPLAGAGEQYF	TGTGCCAGCAGTTTACCACTAGCGGGAGCCGGCGAGCAGTACTTC
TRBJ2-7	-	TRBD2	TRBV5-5	CASSPGLAGGYEQYF	TGTGCCAGCAGCCCGGGACTAGCGGGAGGGTACGAGCAGTACTTC
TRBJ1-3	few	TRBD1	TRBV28	CASSSPGQGVGTIYF	TGTGCCAGCAGTTCGCCGGGACAGGGGGTGGGCACCATATATTTT
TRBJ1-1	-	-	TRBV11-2	CASSPTRDFTEAFF	TGTGCCAGCAGCCCAACCCGGGATTTCACTGAAGCTTTCTTT
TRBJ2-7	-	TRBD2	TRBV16	CASSQSRTSGMREQYF	TGTGCCAGCAGCCAATCGAGGACTAGCGGGATGAGGGAGCAGTACTTC
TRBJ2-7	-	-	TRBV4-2	CASSQESGSSYEQYF	TGTGCCAGCAGCCAAGAGTCTGGCAGCTCCTACGAGCAGTACTTC
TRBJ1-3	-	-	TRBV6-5	CASGRDSRHGNTIYF	TGTGCCAGCGGGAGGGACTCCCGCCATGGAAACACCATATATTTT
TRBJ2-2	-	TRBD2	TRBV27	CASSPSGRAATGELFF	TGTGCCAGCAGCCCTAGCGGGAGGGCCGCCACCGGGGAGCTGTTTTTT
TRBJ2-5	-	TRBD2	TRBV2	CASKRLAGEAKTQYF	TGTGCCAGCAAGAGACTAGCGGGAGAGGCCAAGACCCAGTACTTC
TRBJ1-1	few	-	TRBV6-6	CASSYGGKNTEAFF	TGTGCCAGCAGTTACGGGGGGAAGAACACTGAAGCTTTCTTT
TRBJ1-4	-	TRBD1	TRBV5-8	CASSLRGQGVEKLFF	TGTGCCAGCAGCTTGAGGGGACAGGGTGTGGAAAAACTGTTTTTT
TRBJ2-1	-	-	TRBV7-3	CASSRTGNNEQFF	TGTGCCAGCAGCCGGACTGGGAACAATGAGCAGTTCTTC
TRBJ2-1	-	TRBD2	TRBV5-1	CASRTGTSATDNEQFF	TGCGCCAGCAGAACCGGGACTAGCGCAACGGACAATGAGCAGTTCTTC
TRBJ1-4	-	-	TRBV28	CASSSGALGEKLFF	TGTGCCAGCAGTTCAGGGGCCCTAGGAGAAAAACTGTTTTTT
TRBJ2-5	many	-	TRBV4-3	CASSQDGEVKTQYF	TGCGCCAGCAGCCAAGATGGGGAGGTAAAGACCCAGTACTTC
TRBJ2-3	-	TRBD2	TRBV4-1	CASSPTGGVAGRRQYF	TGCGCCAGCAGCCCCACCGGTGGGGTAGCGGGACGTAGACAGTATTTT
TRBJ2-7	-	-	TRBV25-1	CASSVGGDYEQYF	TGTGCCAGCAGTGTGGGGGGAGACTACGAGCAGTACTTC
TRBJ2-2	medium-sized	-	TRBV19	CASSIERLLNTGELFF	TGTGCCAGTAGTATCGAGAGGCTCCTGAACACCGGGGAGCTGTTTTTT
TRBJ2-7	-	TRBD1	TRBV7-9	CASRAGQGTGEQYF	TGTGCCAGCCGCGCGGGACAGGGGACTGGCGAGCAGTACTTC
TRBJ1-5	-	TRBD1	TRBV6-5	CASSYSAPVQGEAQHF	TGTGCCAGCAGTTATTCGGCGCCAGTACAGGGGGAGGCCCAGCATTTT
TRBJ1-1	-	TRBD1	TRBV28	CASSRGGGDTEAFF	TGTGCCAGCAGTCGAGGGGGCGGGGACACTGAAGCTTTCTTT
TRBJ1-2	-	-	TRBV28	CASNWPANHYGYTF	TGTGCCAGCAATTGGCCCGCAAACCACTATGGCTACACCTTC
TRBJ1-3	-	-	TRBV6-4	CASLLTIAGNTIYF	TGTGCCAGCCTACTGACAATTGCTGGAAACACCATATATTTT
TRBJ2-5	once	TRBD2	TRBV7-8	CASSASGRAETQYF	TGTGCCAGCAGCGCTAGCGGGAGGGCCGAGACCCAGTACTTC
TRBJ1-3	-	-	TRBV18	CASSPLTELSGNTIYF	TGTGCCAGCTCACCTTTGACAGAACTCTCTGGAAACACCATATATTTT
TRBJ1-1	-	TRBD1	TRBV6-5	CASSSGQGASTEAFF	TGTGCCAGCAGTTCGGGACAGGGGGCGTCCACTGAAGCTTTCTTT
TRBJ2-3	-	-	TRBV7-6	CASSLGRADTQYF	TGTGCCAGCAGCCTTGGACGGGCAGATACGCAGTATTTT
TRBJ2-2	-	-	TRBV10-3	CAISVGVGGNTGELFF	TGTGCCATCAGTGTTGGAGTCGGAGGGAACACCGGGGAGCTGTTTTTT
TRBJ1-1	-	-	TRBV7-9	CASSLMPLNTEAFF	TGTGCCAGCAGCTTAATGCCACTAAACACTGAAGCTTTCTTT
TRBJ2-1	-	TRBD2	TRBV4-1	CASSPVLAGVPYNEQFF	TGCGCCAGCAGCCCCGTCCTAGCGGGAGTTCCCTACAATGAGCAGTTCTTC
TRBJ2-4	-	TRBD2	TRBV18	CASSLSTSERAKNIQYF	TGTGCCAGCTCACTTTCGACTAGCGAGAGGGCCAAAAACATTCAGTACTTC
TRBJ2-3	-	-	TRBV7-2	CASTFRGTDTQYF	TGTGCCAGCACGTTCCGGGGGACAGATACGCAGTATTTT
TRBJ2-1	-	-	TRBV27	CARDRDSEYNEQFF	TGTGCCAGGGACCGGGACTCAGAATACAATGAGCAGTTCTTC
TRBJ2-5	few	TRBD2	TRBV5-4	CASSRDRGTSGSGETQYF	TGTGCCAGCAGCCGGGACAGGGGGACTAGCGGGAGTGGGGAGACCCAGTACTTC
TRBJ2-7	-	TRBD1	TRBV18	CASSPRDRGSYEQYF	TGTGCCAGCTCACCCCGGGACAGGGGCTCCTACGAGCAGTACTTC
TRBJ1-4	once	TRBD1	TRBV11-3	CASNRDRVHEKLFF	TGTGCCAGCAACCGGGACAGGGTGCATGAAAAACTGTTTTTT
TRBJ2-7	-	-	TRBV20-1	CSARRSYEQYF	TGCAGTGCACGTCGCTCCTACGAGCAGTACTTC
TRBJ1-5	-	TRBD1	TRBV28	CASETRGVSQPQHF	TGTGCCAGCGAAACCAGGGGGGTGAGTCAGCCCCAGCATTTT
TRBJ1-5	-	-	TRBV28	CASSFFPSTGQPQHF	TGTGCCAGCAGTTTTTTCCCCTCGACAGGTCAGCCCCAGCATTTT
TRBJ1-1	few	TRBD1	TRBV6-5	CASRRTGRNTEAFF	TGTGCCAGCAGGAGGACAGGCCGGAACACTGAAGCTTTCTTT
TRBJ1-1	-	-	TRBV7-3	CASSLEPAGRGFMNTEAFF	TGTGCCAGCAGCTTAGAACCCGCCGGGCGCGGTTTCATGAACACTGAAGCTTTCTTT
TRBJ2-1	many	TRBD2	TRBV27	CASSSLQRGAYNEQFF	TGTGCCAGCAGTTCCCTCCAGCGGGGCGCCTACAATGAGCAGTTCTTC
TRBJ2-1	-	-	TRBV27	CASSSYGQTEFF	TGTGCCAGCAGTTCATACGGACAGACTGAGTTCTTC
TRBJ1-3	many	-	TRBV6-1	CASSETFLGHSGNTIYF	TGTGCCAGCAGTGAAACCTTTTTGGGCCACTCTGGAAACACCATATATTTT
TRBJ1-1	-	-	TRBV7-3	CASSLGPREVNTEAFF	TGTGCCAGCAGCTTAGGCCCACGCGAGGTGAACACTGAAGCTTTCTTT
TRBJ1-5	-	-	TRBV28	CASSFSYQPQHF	TGTGCCAGCAGTTTCTCTTATCAGCCCCAGCATTTT
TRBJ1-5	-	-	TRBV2	CASSEGTVNQPQHF	TGTGCCAGCAGTGAAGGGACAGTCAATCAGCCCCAGCATTTT
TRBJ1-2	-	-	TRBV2	CASSDDNGYTF	TGTGCCAGCAGTGATGATAATGGCTACACCTTC
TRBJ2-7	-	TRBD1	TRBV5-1	CASRARTGGIYEQYF	TGCGCCAGCAGGGCCAGGACAGGGGGCATCTACGAGCAGTACTTC
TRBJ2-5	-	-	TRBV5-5	CASSLEPGQETQYF	TGTGCCAGCAGCTTGGAGCCAGGGCAGGAGACCCAGTACTTC